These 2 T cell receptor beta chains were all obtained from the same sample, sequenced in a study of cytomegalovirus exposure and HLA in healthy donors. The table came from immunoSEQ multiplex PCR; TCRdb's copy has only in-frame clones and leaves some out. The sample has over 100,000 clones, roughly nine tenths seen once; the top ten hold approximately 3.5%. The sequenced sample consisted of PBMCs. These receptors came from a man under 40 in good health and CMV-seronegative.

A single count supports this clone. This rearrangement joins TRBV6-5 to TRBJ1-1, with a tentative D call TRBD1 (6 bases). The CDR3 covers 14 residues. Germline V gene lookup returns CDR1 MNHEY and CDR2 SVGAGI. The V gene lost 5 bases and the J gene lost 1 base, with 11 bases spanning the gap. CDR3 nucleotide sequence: TGTGCCAGCAGTCCACAGGGTGGGAACACTGAAGCTTTCTTT. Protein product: CASSPQGGNTEAFF.

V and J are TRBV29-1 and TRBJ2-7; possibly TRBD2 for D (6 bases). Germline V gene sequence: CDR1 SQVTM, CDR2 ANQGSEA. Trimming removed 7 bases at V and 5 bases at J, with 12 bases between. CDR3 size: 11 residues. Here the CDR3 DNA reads TGCAGCGCGGGACTTCCCGACGAGCAGTACTTC. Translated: CSAGLPDEQYF.